A single sample is the source of the 6 T cell receptor beta chains below, sequenced in a study of T cells after yellow fever vaccination (dated by TCRdb to between 2018 and 2021). The sample's treatment or condition label, in plain terms: live attenuated yellow fever vaccine strain. Library construction relied on 5' RACE. TCRdb lists the instrument as Illumina NovaSeq 6000. TCRdb passed the public sequencing reads through fastp at Q25 and MiXCR, retaining productive beta sequences. Duplicate CDR3 protein sequences are folded into a single record with the most common DNA and genes. Within this sample are some 160,000 distinct CDR3 sequences, with 7% to 10% of them counted one time only. The ten top clones hold roughly a third of the sample. This specimen consisted of CD8+ T cells sorted from PBMCs, obtained 45 days after the yellow fever booster vaccination. These receptors were taken from a man between 18 and 29 years old who received the YFV17D yellow fever vaccine.

V gene TRBV5-4 combines with J gene TRBJ2-3; 10 nucleotides align to TRBD2. CDR1 is SGHNT, CDR2 YYREEE, per germline (reference sequence). CDR3 length: 15 amino acids. J lost 4 bases, V lost 4 bases, and 6 bases had no gene match. The CDR3 reads CASSPSGGAPDTQYF. In DNA, the CDR3 is TGTGCCAGCAGCCCCAGCGGGGGGGCCCCAGATACGCAGTATTTT.

This clonotype was detected a few times. The genes are TRBV29-1 and TRBJ1-1; no reliable D call. The CDR3 has 13 amino acids. The V gene lost 4 bases and the J gene lost 1 base, with 10 bases spanning the gap. Per germline, CDR1 SQVTM and CDR2 ANQGSEA. This CDR3 reads CSVVLQPNTEAFF. CDR3 coding DNA: TGCAGCGTTGTTCTCCAGCCGAACACTGAAGCTTTCTTT.

This chain connects TRBV3-1 to TRBJ2-3; 8 bases are shared with TRBD2. The germline gives CDR1 LGHDT, CDR2 YNNKEL (reference sequence). This CDR3 region has 15 residues. V shed 1 base, J shed 2 bases, and the junction held 2 bases outside the gene matches. The CDR3 nucleotides read TGTGCCAGCAGCCAAGGACTAGCGCTCACAGATACGCAGTATTTT. Translation gives CASSQGLALTDTQYF.

As DNA, the CDR3 is TGTGCCAGCAGCACAGTTGGGGGAACGAAGACCCAGTACTTC. Translated, it gives CASSTVGGTKTQYF. The chain links TRBV7-9 to TRBJ2-5, with D tentatively TRBD1 or TRBD2 (5 bases each). V was shortened by 5 bases and J by 6 bases, with 16 bases between the two germline ends. CDR1 SEHNR and CDR2 FQNEAQ come from the germline V gene (reference sequence). The CDR3 length is 14 residues.

The DNA for the CDR3 is TGTGCCAGCAGCTTAGCGGGTCCCGAATCGTCGAACACCGGGGAGCTGTTTTTT. It encodes CASSLAGPESSNTGELFF. The chain couples TRBV7-7 to TRBJ2-2; D remains ambiguous. Trimming cost V 0 bases and J 0 bases, with 14 bases left between them. The CDR3 covers 18 residues. Per germline, CDR1 SSHAT and CDR2 FNYEAQ (reference sequence).

In its sample, this clonotype ranks as medium-sized (0.01 to 0.1%). This rearrangement joins TRBV4-3 to TRBJ2-5, with D possibly TRBD2 on 5 matching bases. Germline V CDR1 and CDR2: LGHNA, YSLEER. The CDR3 contains 13 residues. The germline V and J ends were trimmed by 4 bases and 2 bases, with 8 bases remaining between them. CDR3: CASSRGQQETQYF. CDR3 bases: TGCGCCAGCAGCCGCGGGCAGCAAGAGACCCAGTACTTC.